This section outlines one T cell receptor beta chain sequence together with its context. No antigen is known for it. TCRdb's copy holds only in-frame clones and misses some; the assay was immunoSEQ multiplex PCR. The sample carries about 94,000 clones, 91% recorded once. These data come from a study of graft-versus-host responses after intestinal transplantation. From germline, CDR1 is MNHEY and CDR2 SMNVEV (reference sequence). This CDR3 is built from 16 residues. The germline V and J ends were trimmed by 9 bases and 3 bases, with 20 bases remaining between them. J is TRBJ2-2 and V is TRBV27; TRBD2 is a possible D gene (6 bases). The origin of this receptor is a human donor who received an intestinal transplant. Material: unstimulated CD8+ T cells sorted from spleen or lymph node cells, obtained before intestinal transplant. Here the CDR3 reads CARNQPGLGYTGELFF. CDR3 nucleotide sequence: TGTGCCAGAAACCAACCGGGACTGGGTTACACCGGGGAGCTGTTTTTT.